This record covers a single TCR beta chain. This sample stems from a study of blood T cell repertoires in COVID-19. Generated by immunoSEQ multiplex PCR, the TCRdb table keeps only in-frame clones and is missing some. The data show about 400,000 clones, with 70% to 90% seen just once and 2% to 2.5% held by the top ten. This CDR3 is built from 15 residues. Per the germline V gene, CDR1 is SEHNR and CDR2 is FQNEAQ (reference sequence). V was cut by 4 bases and J by 8 bases, with 18 bases left in between. This TCR was recovered from a woman aged 35 to 49 with acute COVID-19. The source material was PBMCs or T cells enriched from blood (not recorded which). This chain joins TRBV7-9 and TRBJ2-1; no firm D call. CDR3 residues: CASSYRGETADEQFF. DNA for the CDR3: TGTGCCAGCAGCTACCGCGGAGAGACTGCCGATGAGCAGTTCTTC.